The sequence of this TCR beta chain was determined in a study of T cell clones after liver transplantation. The overall study: At least one year of complete immunosuppression withdrawal without enzymes over twice normal defined tolerance.

Clones were read by immunoSEQ multiplex PCR, and TCRdb kept only the in-frame ones, dropping some. The sample shows around 15,000 clones, about nine tenths of them seen only once. Points from the study as a whole: Rather than being deleted, graft donor-reactive T cells may have moved into the graft.

This clone was detected once. The target antigen is unknown. This CDR3 comprises 18 residues. The germline V gene has CDR1 SEHNR and CDR2 FQNEAQ (reference sequence). The V gene end was trimmed by 7 bases and the J gene end by 0 bases; junction bases not matched to a gene: 15. CD3+CD4+ and CD3+CD8+ cells were FACS-sorted from thawed unstimulated PBMCs. This TCR came from a human donor who received a liver transplant. The source was CD8+ T cells from blood, collected before liver transplant. The V and J genes are TRBV7-9 and TRBJ2-1, with TRBD2 matching 7 bases. The CDR3 DNA sequence: TGTGCCAGCAAGGACCGCAGCGGGGACCTAAGCTCCTACAATGAGCAGTTCTTC. This translates into CASKDRSGDLSSYNEQFF.